The 2 T cell receptor beta chains below come from one sample, sequenced in a study of blood T cell repertoires in COVID-19 (dated by TCRdb to 2018 to 2021). Libraries were constructed by the immunoSEQ multiplex PCR assay. TCRdb mirrors the immuneACCESS table, restricted to in-frame sequences. Some clones are absent from its copies; in checked studies, under half trace to an unresolved V gene, and the reason for the others is unknown. The sample records 300,000 to 400,000 clones, about 90% of which are singletons. The ten largest clones capture over 0.8% of the sample. Sample: PBMCs or T cells enriched from blood (not recorded which). The source of these receptors is a woman aged 25 to 45 who had recovered from COVID-19.

V gene TRBV5-1 combines with J gene TRBJ2-5; D possibly corresponds to TRBD1 (7 bases). The CDR3 length is 17 residues. The germline gives CDR1 SGHRS, CDR2 YFSETQ. V lost 4 bases to trimming and J lost 4 bases, with 23 bases between them. The CDR3 reads CASSGGLGTATLETQYF. In nucleotides, the CDR3 is TGCGCCAGCAGCGGGGGACTTGGGACAGCTACCCTAGAGACCCAGTACTTC.

The rearrangement joins TRBV14 to TRBJ2-7; maybe TRBD2 (6 bases). CDR3 size: 15 residues. Trimming took 5 bases from V and 2 from J, leaving 16 bases between them. Germline assignment: CDR1 SGHDN and CDR2 FVKESK. CDR3 coding DNA: TGTGCCAGCAGCGGGTGGGAGGCAGCAGCCTACGAGCAGTACTTC. It specifies CASSGWEAAAYEQYF.